One TCR beta chain is described in this entry. This entry comes from a study of blood T cell repertoires in COVID-19. The wider study: COVID-19 samples, acute and convalescent, were from the United States, Italy and Spain. In each case, the material was cDNA or gDNA derived from T cells, B-cell-depleted T cells, or PBMCs.

Here immunoSEQ multiplex PCR was the method, and the copy in TCRdb shows in-frame clones only, minus some. The table shows over 130,000 clones, with roughly nine tenths occurring only once. The sample comprised peripheral blood. The origin of this receptor is a woman aged 60-70 years with active or convalescent COVID-19.

The CDR3, as DNA: TGTGCCAGCTCACCACCAACCCGGGACAAAACAGGCTACACCTTC. Translating gives CASSPPTRDKTGYTF. The gene calls are TRBV18 and TRBJ1-2, with D possibly being TRBD1 (6 bases). CDR3 length equals 15 residues. Per germline, CDR1 KGHSH and CDR2 LQKENI. The V gene lost 0 bases and the J gene lost 8 bases, with 16 bases spanning the gap.